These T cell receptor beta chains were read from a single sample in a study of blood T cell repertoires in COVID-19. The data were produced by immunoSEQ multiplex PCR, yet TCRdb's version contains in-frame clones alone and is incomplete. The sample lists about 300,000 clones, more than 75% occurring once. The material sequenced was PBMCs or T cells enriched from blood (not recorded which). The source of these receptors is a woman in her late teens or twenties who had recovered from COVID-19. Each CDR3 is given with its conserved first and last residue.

CASSPTGTNEKLFF | TRBV6-4
CASSDTSTNEQFF | TRBV6-4
CASRLQGSYEQYF | TRBV28
CASSFRDSMNTEAFF | TRBV9
CASSLAGTGHSGNTIYF | TRBV7-6
CAISVRLGDEQYF | TRBV10-3
CASMGTSGSAPYNEQFF | TRBV2
CASSRGDRVFGEQYF | TRBV5-4
CASSLIRTEAFF | TRBV5-6
CASSPREGMNTEAFF | TRBV5-1
CASSLQLYGELFF | TRBV14
CASSPRLAGSTDTQYF | TRBV7-2
CASVARGNEQFF | TRBV5-6
CSVEDSTIYF | TRBV29-1
CASSLLIGETQYF | TRBV21-1
CASSYPGTSGDEETQYF | TRBV6-9
CASSPGGVGQFF | TRBV7-6
CASSLLDRATDTQYF | TRBV11-2
CASQDYYGYTF | TRBV28
CASSFTDGYNYGYTF | TRBV7-8
CASSTPGHSNEAFF | TRBV19
CASSTPAGESDTQYF | TRBV19
CASRKPRAGQGVVDTEAFF | TRBV28
CATSKGVTGRDYGYTF | TRBV15
CASSFLPSGQGAHEQYF | TRBV28
CASSPNRGGYGYTF | TRBV11-2
CAISESRGKRPNTEAFF | TRBV10-3
CASSLQGSEAFF | TRBV5-1
CASSHLTGEAFF | TRBV2
CASSEDRDSPLHF | TRBV19
CASSPRGSYGYTF | TRBV19
CASSLALAGGQDTQYF | TRBV7-9
CASSTDLSTGLNSPLHF | TRBV5-1
CASSLVPGQGRIRRNQPQHF | TRBV7-7
CASSEKEDRSYSNQPQHF | TRBV25-1
CASSSLLSQEGVDTQYF | TRBV28
CSVSGSFGPQHF | TRBV29-1
CASSYNAGGSGYTF | TRBV7-9
CASSTDSSNQPQHF | TRBV6-5
CASSQGDSLSYEQYF | TRBV3-1/TRBV3-2
CATDLPGQNTEAFF | TRBV5-1
CASSLGRAETQYF | TRBV7-3
CASSLEGTVVPEAFF | TRBV5-1